Below, 4 T cell receptor beta chains from the same sample are listed, as sequenced in a study of CD4 and CD8 cells across lung adenocarcinoma regions. TCRdb reprocessed the PCR reads with MiXCR, giving one entry per CDR3 protein. The table lists 5,000 to 8,000 distinct CDR3 sequences, about 51% of them singletons. Material: CD8+ T cells from the center of a lung tumor. The receptors come from a female donor with lung adenocarcinoma. The CD4 and CD8 labels of this study may be unreliable.

V and J are TRBV11-3 and TRBJ2-1; possible D gene TRBD2, 5 bases. V shed 5 bases and J shed 6 bases, with 20 bases lying between them. The germline CDR1 and CDR2 sequences are SGHNT and YENEEA. The CDR3 has 16 amino acids. CDR3 in DNA: TGTGCCAGCAGCCCCGCCTCCGGCAGGACTGGCAATGAGCAGTTCTTC. This translates into CASSPASGRTGNEQFF.

The gene calls are TRBV5-1 and TRBJ2-1; the D call may be TRBD1 or TRBD2 (7 bases each). The better agreement between TRBJ2-7 and the DNA end casts doubt on the J call. The CDR3 sequence is 17 residues long. Germline-derived CDR1 and CDR2 are SGHRS and YFSETQ. DNA of the CDR3: TGCGCCAGCAGCTTGGGGGGAGGGACAGCCGGGGACCCGGGGCAGTACTTC. This encodes CASSLGGGTAGDPGQYF.

Note on this clonotype: Mismatch with germline at one junction end may stem from a read error. This sequence joins TRBV6-1 and TRBJ2-3; a weak D match, TRBD1 (7 bases). This CDR3 spans 15 amino acids. In germline, CDR1 is MNHNS, CDR2 SASEGT. The chain's CDR3 is CAGGLGGRETDTQYF. The CDR3 DNA is TGTGCCGGGGGGCTAGGGGGCCGTGAAACAGATACGCAGTACTTT.

Remarks on this clonotype: Germline is not matched at one junction end, which may reflect a read error. This chain connects TRBV6-1 to TRBJ2-3; 10 nucleotides match TRBD1. The CDR3 sequence is 16 residues long. CDR1 is MNHNS and CDR2 is SASEGT in the germline V gene. The CDR3 sequence: CASSHRGTGAPDTQYF. Here the CDR3 DNA reads TGTGCCAGCTCCCACCGGGGGACAGGGGCCCCAGACACGCAGTATTTC.